The 18 T cell receptor beta chains presented below share a single source sample, sequenced in a study of blood T cells in healthy people across ages. Primed by a sample-barcoded 5' primer and a J-beta primer mix, a second PCR proceeded for 7 to 11 cycles. TCRdb reprocessed the 5' RACE reads with MiXCR, giving one entry per CDR3 protein. This repertoire shows 1.5 million to 2 million distinct CDR3 sequences, roughly 49% found once; its top ten account for 2.1%. The sample taken for sequencing was blood. All receptors derive from a middle-aged woman in good health.

This clonotype has only one observation. The chain couples TRBV7-2 to TRBJ2-1, with D hard to call. V was shortened by 5 bases and J by 8 bases, with 19 bases between the two germline ends. Germline-derived CDR1 and CDR2 are SGHTA and FQGNSA. There are 15 residues in the CDR3. CDR3 protein: CASSAYSSWFDEQFF. The CDR3 region has the DNA TGTGCCAGCAGCGCGTATAGTAGCTGGTTCGATGAGCAGTTCTTC.

This chain joins TRBV29-1 and TRBJ2-7; the match to TRBD1 covers 7 bases. Trimming cost V 4 bases and J 5 bases; bases outside gene matches: 14. This CDR3 has 15 amino acids. CDR1 and CDR2 (germline): SQVTM, ANQGSEA. CDR3 amino acids: CSVGATGVSADEQYF. DNA for the CDR3: TGCAGCGTTGGCGCTACAGGGGTTTCGGCGGACGAGCAGTACTTC.

V and J are TRBV13 and TRBJ2-5; TRBD2 matches at 8 bases. The CDR3 consists of 14 residues. The ends lost 5 bases at V and 7 bases at J; junction bases unmatched: 9. Looked up from germline, CDR1 is PRHDT and CDR2 is FYEKMQ (reference sequence). The CDR3, as DNA: TGTGCCAGCAGCATGACGGGGGGGCGTGTGACCCAGTACTTC. Residues: CASSMTGGRVTQYF.

The table lists this clonotype with a few counts. This chain links TRBV12-3 or TRBV12-4 with TRBJ2-5, with TRBD2 matching over 13 bases. Trimming cost V 6 bases and J 11 bases; bases outside gene matches: 15. The CDR3 has 16 amino acids. CDR3 nucleotides: TGTGCCAGCAGACTAGCGGGGGGGCAAGAACGCAATGAGCAGTACTTC. This codes for CASRLAGGQERNEQYF.

The CDR3: CASTPGGGGWNTEAFF. The CDR3 nucleotides are TGTGCCAGCACGCCCGGGGGCGGGGGGTGGAACACTGAAGCTTTCTTT. V gene TRBV25-1 combines with J gene TRBJ1-1; D is perhaps TRBD1 (6 bases). V lost 7 bases to trimming and J lost 1 base, with 19 bases between them. Germline loops: CDR1 MGHDK, CDR2 SYGVNS. The CDR3 is 16 residues long.

The chain carries TRBV3-1 and TRBJ1-6; D perhaps matches TRBD1 (5 bases). Germline CDR1 reads LGHDT; CDR2 reads YNNKEL (reference sequence). Trimming stripped 10 bases from V and 6 bases from J, with 16 bases between. The CDR3 spans 14 residues. The CDR3 spells CATKGGGINSPLHF. The CDR3 bases are TGTGCCACCAAGGGCGGGGGGATTAATTCACCCCTCCACTTT.

The chain recombines TRBV4-2 with TRBJ2-7, with 8 nucleotides matching TRBD2. The J call could be wrong; TRBJ2-5 is a better fit for the DNA end. Germline CDR1 reads LGHNA; CDR2 reads YNFKEQ. CDR3 length: 18 residues. The CDR3 nucleotides are TGTGCCAGCAGCCAAGTCGGTCGGGGGGGGCTTCTGGTGGAGACCCAGTACTTC. Its translation: CASSQVGRGGLLVETQYF.

This chain links TRBV5-5 with TRBJ2-3, with D hard to call. The V gene's germline CDR1 is SGHKS and CDR2 YYEKEE (reference sequence). V was trimmed by 5 bases and J by 14 bases, leaving 18 bases between them. The CDR3 loop spans 12 amino acids. The CDR3 spells CASSQDRSKGYF. The CDR3 region has the DNA TGTGCCAGCAGTCAGGACCGTTCGAAGGGGTATTTT.

J is TRBJ1-2 and V is TRBV9; 8 bases align to TRBD1. Germline values: CDR1 SGDLS, CDR2 YYNGEE. The junction had 8 bases not matched to a gene; V was cut back by 3 bases and J by 4 bases. The CDR3 runs to 15 residues. In DNA, the CDR3 is TGTGCCAGCAGCGCAAAAGGGGACAGGCGCTATGGCTACACCTTC. It encodes CASSAKGDRRYGYTF.

This chain uses TRBV27 with TRBJ1-6; 7 nucleotides agree with TRBD1. The CDR3 is 15 residues long. V gave up 5 bases and J gave up 9 bases; unmatched junction bases: 10. Germline V gene sequence: CDR1 MNHEY, CDR2 SMNVEV (reference sequence). DNA of the CDR3: TGTGCCAGCAGTCTCGACAGGGTGGTAGGTTCACCCCTCCACTTT. Protein sequence: CASSLDRVVGSPLHF.

The rearrangement uses TRBV29-1 and TRBJ2-5, with TRBD1 matching over 9 bases. CDR1 SQVTM and CDR2 ANQGSEA come from the germline V gene. V shed 6 bases and J 5 bases; nucleotides not matched to a gene: 10. The length of the CDR3 is 14 residues. The CDR3 is CSVLQGARGETQYF. CDR3 DNA: TGCAGCGTCCTACAGGGGGCTAGGGGTGAGACCCAGTACTTC.

The chain uses TRBV2 and TRBJ2-7; D not certain. The J call is doubtful: the DNA matches TRBJ2-5 better. Germline lookup yields CDR1 SNHLY and CDR2 FYNNEI. The CDR3 is 13 residues long. DNA of the CDR3: TGTGCCAGCAGACCCGCCGGACCAGAGACCCAGTACTTC. It is translated as CASRPAGPETQYF.

The J gene is TRBJ1-2, the V gene TRBV29-1, with 8 nucleotides matching TRBD1. Germline V gene lookup returns CDR1 SQVTM and CDR2 ANQGSEA. This CDR3 comprises 14 residues. V was pared by 1 base and J by 5 bases, with 6 bases of the junction left unmatched. The CDR3 DNA reads TGCAGCGTTGAAGGGACAGGGTCCTCATATGGCTACACCTTC. This encodes CSVEGTGSSYGYTF.

J is TRBJ2-1 and V is TRBV20-1; 10 nucleotides agree with TRBD2. The CDR3 is made up of 14 amino acids. CDR1 DFQATT and CDR2 SNEGSKA come from the germline V gene (reference sequence). The junction had 6 bases not matched to a gene; V was cut back by 3 bases and J by 7 bases. CDR3 coding DNA: TGCAGTGCTAGGGGGACTAGCGACTATAATGAGCAGTTCTTC. Protein sequence: CSARGTSDYNEQFF.

The rearrangement uses TRBV5-5 and TRBJ2-1; 7 bases are shared with TRBD2. This CDR3 has 15 residues. The V gene's germline CDR1 is SGHKS and CDR2 YYEKEE (reference sequence). J gave up 1 base and V 6 bases, and 7 bases lay outside the gene matches. In DNA, the CDR3 is TGTGCCAGCACCATAACGGGGGGTTCCTACAATGAGCAGTTCTTC. It translates to CASTITGGSYNEQFF.

V gene TRBV2 combines with J gene TRBJ1-4; D unresolved. V lost 8 bases and J lost 0, with 10 bases in between. The CDR3 is made up of 14 amino acids. Germline assignment: CDR1 SNHLY and CDR2 FYNNEI. For the CDR3, the DNA is TGTGCCAGCTGCGACGGTGCAACTAATGAAAAACTGTTTTTT. Residues: CASCDGATNEKLFF.

The rearrangement uses TRBV7-9 and TRBJ2-3; TRBD2 matches at 9 bases. In germline, CDR1 is SEHNR, CDR2 FQNEAQ (reference sequence). After removal of 5 bases from V and 5 bases from J, the junction contained 11 bases not matched to a gene. This CDR3 is built from 16 residues. CDR3 coding DNA: TGTGCCAGCAGCACCCAACTAGCGGGCCCCCGAGATACGCAGTATTTT. Its translation is CASSTQLAGPRDTQYF.

This chain uses TRBV4-2 with TRBJ2-1; a weak D match, TRBD1 (7 bases). This CDR3 comprises 16 residues. The V and J ends lost 1 base and 3 bases respectively, with 13 bases between them. Germline assignment: CDR1 LGHNA and CDR2 YNFKEQ. The CDR3: CASSQGGGTVYNEQFF. The DNA for the CDR3 is TGTGCCAGCAGCCAAGGAGGGGGGACAGTCTACAATGAGCAGTTCTTC.